The 9 T cell receptor beta chains below were found in one sample sequenced in a study of cytomegalovirus exposure and HLA in healthy donors (dated by TCRdb to the late 2010s). Receptor amplification or capture employed the immunoSEQ multiplex PCR assay. The multiplex PCR relied on a mix of 60 forward primers for TCR Vbeta segments and 13 reverse primers for TCR Jbeta segments. TCRdb mirrors the immuneACCESS table, restricted to in-frame sequences. Some clones are absent from its copies; in checked studies, under half trace to an unresolved V gene, and the reason for the others is unknown. Within this sample are approximately 130,000 clones, with 77% of them counted one time only. The ten largest clones add up to under 7% of the sample. Sequenced material: PBMCs. All receptors come from a man aged 18 to 30 in good health and CMV-seropositive.

This clone occurred once. CDR3 protein: CASSQDKGAGINGYTF. CDR3 in DNA: TGTGCCAGCAGCCAAGACAAGGGGGCCGGTATCAATGGCTACACCTTC. The genes are TRBV14 and TRBJ1-2, with 7 bases fitting TRBD1. Trimming cost V 0 bases and J 6 bases; bases outside gene matches: 10. This CDR3 comprises 16 residues. Per the germline V gene, CDR1 is SGHDN and CDR2 is FVKESK.

The CDR3 loop is CASSRTGGSYNEQFF. DNA of the CDR3: TGTGCCAGCAGCCGGACAGGGGGCTCCTACAATGAGCAGTTCTTC. The chain uses TRBV7-3 and TRBJ2-1; 10 bases align to TRBD1. The ends lost 5 bases at V and 0 bases at J; junction bases unmatched: 1. The CDR3 has 15 amino acids. Germline CDR1 SGHTA, CDR2 FQGTGA.

The chain employs TRBV29-1 and TRBJ1-1; D gene uncertain. Trimming pared 7 bases from V and 0 bases from J, leaving 9 bases between. The germline gives CDR1 SQVTM, CDR2 ANQGSEA. CDR3 length: 12 amino acids. The CDR3 sequence is CSAWQVNTEAFF. The CDR3 nucleotides are TGCAGCGCATGGCAGGTGAACACTGAAGCTTTCTTT.

This CDR3 is CASSHDSLNQPQHF. DNA for the CDR3: TGTGCCAGCAGTCACGACAGCCTCAATCAGCCCCAGCATTTT. This chain uses TRBV27 with TRBJ1-5, with D possibly TRBD1 on 5 matching bases. This CDR3 spans 14 amino acids. V dropped 5 bases and J dropped 3 bases, with 11 bases sitting between them. The germline V gene has CDR1 MNHEY and CDR2 SMNVEV (reference sequence).

The chain couples TRBV25-1 to TRBJ2-7; the D gene is possibly TRBD2 (6 bases). Germline CDR1 MGHDK, CDR2 SYGVNS. Trimming cost V 6 bases and J 4 bases, with 7 bases left between them. CDR3 length: 11 residues. CDR3: CASSGGYEQYF. CDR3 DNA sequence: TGTGCCAGCAGCGGGGGTTACGAGCAGTACTTC.

The chain recombines TRBV4-2 with TRBJ1-3; TRBD1 is a possible D gene (6 bases). Germline V CDR1 and CDR2: LGHNA, YNFKEQ. The V and J ends lost 5 bases and 5 bases respectively, with 10 bases between them. This CDR3 comprises 13 residues. For the CDR3, the DNA is TGTGCCAGCAGCTTAGGGGGTAGAAACACCATATATTTT. Translating it yields CASSLGGRNTIYF.

The chain has TRBV11-3 and TRBJ2-3, with 13 bases that match TRBD2. Germline CDR1 reads SGHNT; CDR2 reads YENEEA. V lost 1 base, J lost 4 bases, and 5 bases stayed unmatched. The CDR3 has 17 amino acids. The CDR3 here is CASSLALLAGGADTQYF. DNA for the CDR3: TGTGCCAGCAGCTTAGCTCTACTAGCGGGGGGGGCAGATACGCAGTATTTT.

CDR3 protein: CASSNSRGLTNEKLFF. The DNA of the CDR3 is TGTGCCAGCAGCAATTCCAGGGGTCTTACTAATGAAAAACTGTTTTTT. The rearrangement uses TRBV7-2 and TRBJ1-4; tentative D call: TRBD1 (6 bases). Germline assignment: CDR1 SGHTA and CDR2 FQGNSA. V lost 5 bases and J 2 bases, leaving 15 bases between the germline ends. The CDR3 is 16 amino acids.

In this sample, this clone turned up once. V usage is TRBV5-4 and J usage is TRBJ2-1, with 7 positions matching TRBD1. Per the germline V gene, CDR1 is SGHNT and CDR2 is YYREEE (reference sequence). This CDR3 is built from 14 residues. With 2 bases clipped from V and 4 bases from J, the junction kept 3 bases outside the gene matches. The CDR3, as DNA: TGTGCCAGCAGCTTCGGGACAGAGTACAATGAGCAGTTCTTC. Its protein product is CASSFGTEYNEQFF.